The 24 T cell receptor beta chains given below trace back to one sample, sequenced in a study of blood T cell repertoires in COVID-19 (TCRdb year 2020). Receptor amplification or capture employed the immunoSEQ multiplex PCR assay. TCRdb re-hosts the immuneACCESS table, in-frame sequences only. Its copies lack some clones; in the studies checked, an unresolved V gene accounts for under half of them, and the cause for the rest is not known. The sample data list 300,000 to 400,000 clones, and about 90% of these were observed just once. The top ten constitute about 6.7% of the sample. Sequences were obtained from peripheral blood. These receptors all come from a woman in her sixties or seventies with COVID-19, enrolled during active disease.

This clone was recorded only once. CDR3 sequence reads: CSAATVYGYTF. The CDR3 region has the DNA TGCAGCGCCGCGACAGTCTATGGCTACACCTTC. The chain combines TRBV29-1 with TRBJ1-2, with D possibly being TRBD1 (5 bases). The CDR3 spans 11 residues. V shed 7 bases and J shed 4 bases, with 10 bases lying between them. Germline V gene lookup returns CDR1 SQVTM and CDR2 ANQGSEA.

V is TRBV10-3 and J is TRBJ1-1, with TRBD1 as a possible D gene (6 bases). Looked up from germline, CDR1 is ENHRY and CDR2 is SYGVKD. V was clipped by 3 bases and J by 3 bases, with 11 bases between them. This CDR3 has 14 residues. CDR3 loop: CAISDPDRYTEAFF. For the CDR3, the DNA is TGTGCCATCAGTGACCCCGACAGGTACACTGAAGCTTTCTTT.

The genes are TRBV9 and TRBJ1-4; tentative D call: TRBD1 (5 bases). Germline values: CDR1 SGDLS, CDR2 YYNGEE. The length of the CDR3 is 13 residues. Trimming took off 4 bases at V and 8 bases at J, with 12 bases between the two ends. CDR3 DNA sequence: TGTGCCAGCAGCCCCTTACCAGGGGAAAAACTGTTTTTT. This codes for CASSPLPGEKLFF.

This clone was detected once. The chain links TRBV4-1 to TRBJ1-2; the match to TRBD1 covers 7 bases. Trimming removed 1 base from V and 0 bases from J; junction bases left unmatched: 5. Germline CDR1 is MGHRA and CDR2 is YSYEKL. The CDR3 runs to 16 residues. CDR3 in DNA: TGCGCCAGCAGCCAAGTCGGGACAGCAGCTAACTATGGCTACACCTTC. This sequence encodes CASSQVGTAANYGYTF.

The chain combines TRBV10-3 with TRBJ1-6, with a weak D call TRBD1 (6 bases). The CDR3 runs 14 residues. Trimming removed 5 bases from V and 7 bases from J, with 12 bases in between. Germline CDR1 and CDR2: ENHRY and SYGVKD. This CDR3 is CAISPGTGNSPLHF. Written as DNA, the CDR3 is TGTGCCATCAGTCCCGGAACAGGGAATTCACCCCTCCACTTT.

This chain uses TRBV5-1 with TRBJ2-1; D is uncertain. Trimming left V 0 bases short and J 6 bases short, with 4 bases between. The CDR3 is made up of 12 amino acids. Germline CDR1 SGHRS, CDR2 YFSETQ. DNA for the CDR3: TGCGCCAGCAGCTTGGACTTCAATGAGCAGTTCTTC. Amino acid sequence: CASSLDFNEQFF. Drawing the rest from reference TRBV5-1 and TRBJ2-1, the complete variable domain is KAGVTQTPRYLIKTRGQQVTLSCSPISGHRSVSWYQQTPGQGLQFLFEYFSETQRNKGNFPGRFSGRQFSNSRSEMNVSTLELGDSALYLCASSLDFNEQFFGPGTRLTVL.

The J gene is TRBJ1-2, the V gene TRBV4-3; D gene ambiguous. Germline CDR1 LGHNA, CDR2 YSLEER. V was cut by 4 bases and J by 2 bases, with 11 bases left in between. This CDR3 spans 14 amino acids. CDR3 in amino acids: CASSPRGRNYGYTF. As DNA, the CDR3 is TGCGCCAGCAGCCCTCGAGGAAGGAACTATGGCTACACCTTC.

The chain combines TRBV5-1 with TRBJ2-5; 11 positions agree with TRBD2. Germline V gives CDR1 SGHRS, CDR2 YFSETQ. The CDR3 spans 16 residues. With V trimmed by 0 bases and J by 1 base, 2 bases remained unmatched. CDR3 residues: CASSLGSGGVQETQYF. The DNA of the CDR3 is TGCGCCAGCAGCTTGGGTAGCGGGGGGGTCCAAGAGACCCAGTACTTC.

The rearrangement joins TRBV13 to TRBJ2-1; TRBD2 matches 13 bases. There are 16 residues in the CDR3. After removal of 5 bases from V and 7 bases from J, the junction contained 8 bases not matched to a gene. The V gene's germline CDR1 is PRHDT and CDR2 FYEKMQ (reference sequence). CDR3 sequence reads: CASSLNPGLAGNEQFF. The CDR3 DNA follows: TGTGCCAGCAGCCTTAATCCGGGACTAGCGGGGAATGAGCAGTTCTTC.

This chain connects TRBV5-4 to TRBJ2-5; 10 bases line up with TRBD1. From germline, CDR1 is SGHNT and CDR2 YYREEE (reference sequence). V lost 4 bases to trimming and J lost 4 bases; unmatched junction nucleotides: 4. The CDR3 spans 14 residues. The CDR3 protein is CASSDRTGGETQYF. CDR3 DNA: TGTGCCAGCAGCGACCGGACAGGGGGAGAGACCCAGTACTTC.

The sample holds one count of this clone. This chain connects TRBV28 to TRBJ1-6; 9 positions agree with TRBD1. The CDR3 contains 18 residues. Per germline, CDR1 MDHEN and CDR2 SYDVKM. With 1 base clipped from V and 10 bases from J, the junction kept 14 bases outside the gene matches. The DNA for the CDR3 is TGTGCCAGCAGTTTATCCAATGCTGGGACAGGGAGTAAATCACCCCTCCACTTT. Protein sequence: CASSLSNAGTGSKSPLHF.

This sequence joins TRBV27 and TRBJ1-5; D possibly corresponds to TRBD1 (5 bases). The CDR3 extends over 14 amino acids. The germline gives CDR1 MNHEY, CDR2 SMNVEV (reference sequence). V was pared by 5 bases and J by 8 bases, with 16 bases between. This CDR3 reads CASSPDRLLEPQHF. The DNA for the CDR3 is TGTGCCAGCAGTCCCGACAGATTGTTAGAGCCCCAGCATTTT.

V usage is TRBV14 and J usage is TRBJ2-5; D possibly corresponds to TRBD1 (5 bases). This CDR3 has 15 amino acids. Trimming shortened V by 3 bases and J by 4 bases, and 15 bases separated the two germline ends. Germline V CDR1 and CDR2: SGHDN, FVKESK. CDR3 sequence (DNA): TGTGCCAGCAGCCAGACCGCCGGCAGGGCAGAGACCCAGTACTTC. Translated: CASSQTAGRAETQYF.

CDR3 DNA: TGTGCCTGGAGTGTAACGGCGGTCATCAATCAGCCCCAGCATTTT. Translation: CAWSVTAVINQPQHF. The chain combines TRBV30 with TRBJ1-5; D is uncertain. The CDR3 consists of 15 residues. Germline CDR1 and CDR2: GTSNPN and SVGIG (reference sequence). V dropped 0 bases and J dropped 3 bases, with 12 bases sitting between them.

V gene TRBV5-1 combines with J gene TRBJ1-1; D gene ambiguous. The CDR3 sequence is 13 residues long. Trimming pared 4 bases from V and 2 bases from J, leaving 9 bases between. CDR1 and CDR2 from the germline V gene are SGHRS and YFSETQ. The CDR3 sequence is CASSIEFNTEAFF. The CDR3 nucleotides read TGCGCCAGCAGCATAGAGTTCAACACTGAAGCTTTCTTT.

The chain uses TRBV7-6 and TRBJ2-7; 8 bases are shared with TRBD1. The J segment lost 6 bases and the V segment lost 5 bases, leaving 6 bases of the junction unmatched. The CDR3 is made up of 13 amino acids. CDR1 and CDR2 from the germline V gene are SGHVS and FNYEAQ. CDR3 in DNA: TGTGCCAGCAGCCGCGGACAGGGTGGCGAGCAGTACTTC. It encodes CASSRGQGGEQYF.

CDR3 sequence reads: CASSPDGTYEQYF. CDR3 sequence (DNA): TGTGCCAGCAGTCCGGACGGGACCTACGAGCAGTACTTC. The chain links TRBV27 to TRBJ2-7; TRBD2 is a possible D gene (5 bases). V shed 5 bases and J shed 2 bases, with 10 bases lying between them. The V gene's germline CDR1 is MNHEY and CDR2 SMNVEV (reference sequence). CDR3 size: 13 residues.

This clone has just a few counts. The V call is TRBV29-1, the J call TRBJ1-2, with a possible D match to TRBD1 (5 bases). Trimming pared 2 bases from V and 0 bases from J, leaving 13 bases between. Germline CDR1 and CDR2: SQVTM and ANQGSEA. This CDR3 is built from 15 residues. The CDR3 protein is CSVEFRDRANYGYTF. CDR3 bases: TGCAGCGTTGAATTCAGAGACAGAGCTAACTATGGCTACACCTTC.

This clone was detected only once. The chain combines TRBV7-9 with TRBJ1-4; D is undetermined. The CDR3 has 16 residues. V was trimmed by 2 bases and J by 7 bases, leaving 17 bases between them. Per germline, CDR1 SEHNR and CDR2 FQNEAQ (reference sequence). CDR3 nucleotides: TGTGCCAGCAGCTTAATTCGGGCAGGTGGAGGTGAAAAACTGTTTTTT. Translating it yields CASSLIRAGGGEKLFF. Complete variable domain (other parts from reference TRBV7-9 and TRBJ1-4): DTGVSQNPRHKITKRGQNVTFRCDPISEHNRLYWYRQTLGQGPEFLTYFQNEAQLEKSRLLSDRFSAERPKGSFSTLEIQRTEQGDSAMYLCASSLIRAGGGEKLFFGSGTQLSVL.

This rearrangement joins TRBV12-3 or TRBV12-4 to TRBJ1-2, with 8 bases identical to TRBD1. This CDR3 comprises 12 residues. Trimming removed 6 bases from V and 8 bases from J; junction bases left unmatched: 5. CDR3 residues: CASSPDREGYTF. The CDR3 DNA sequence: TGTGCCAGCAGCCCGGACAGGGAAGGCTACACCTTC.

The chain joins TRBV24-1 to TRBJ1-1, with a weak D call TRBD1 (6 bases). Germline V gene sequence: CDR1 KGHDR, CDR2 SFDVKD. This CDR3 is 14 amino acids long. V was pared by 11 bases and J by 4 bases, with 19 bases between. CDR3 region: CAMLRVTGSTEAFF. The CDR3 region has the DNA TGTGCCATGTTACGAGTCACAGGGTCCACTGAAGCTTTCTTT.

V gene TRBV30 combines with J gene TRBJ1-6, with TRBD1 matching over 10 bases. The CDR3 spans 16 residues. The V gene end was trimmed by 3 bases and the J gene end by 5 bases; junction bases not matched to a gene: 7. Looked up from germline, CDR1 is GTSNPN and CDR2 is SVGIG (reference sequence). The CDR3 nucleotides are TGTGCCTGGAGCCAGACAGGGGGCATCAATAATTCACCCCTCCACTTT. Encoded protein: CAWSQTGGINNSPLHF.

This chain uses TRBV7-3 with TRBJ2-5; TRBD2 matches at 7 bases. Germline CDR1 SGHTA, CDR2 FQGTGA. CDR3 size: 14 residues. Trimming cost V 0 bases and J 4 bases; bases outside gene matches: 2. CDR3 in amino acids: CASSLTGEGETQYF. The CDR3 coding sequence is TGTGCCAGCAGCTTAACAGGGGAGGGAGAGACCCAGTACTTC.

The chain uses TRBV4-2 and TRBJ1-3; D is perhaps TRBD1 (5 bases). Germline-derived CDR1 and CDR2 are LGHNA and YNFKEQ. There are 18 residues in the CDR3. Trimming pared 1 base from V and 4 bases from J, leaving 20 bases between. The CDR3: CASSQVGDLETGGNTIYF. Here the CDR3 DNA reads TGTGCCAGCAGCCAAGTGGGGGACTTAGAAACTGGAGGAAACACCATATATTTT.